The clone carrying this TCR beta chain was recorded a few times. The data stem from a study of response to subunit inactivated influenza vaccine. The V gene lost 1 base and the J gene lost 1 base, with 10 bases spanning the gap. The CDR3 is 15 amino acids. Germline V CDR1 and CDR2: KGHSH, LQKENI. TCRdb called the RT-PCR reads again in MiXCR, with one record for every CDR3 protein. The data contain about 520,000 distinct CDR3 sequences, about 7.2% of them seen just once; the ten biggest clones take up approximately 14%. The chain joins TRBV18 to TRBJ1-1; D remains unclear. The specimen was PBMCs from blood, collected around 25 months after vaccination. The sequence was obtained from a man aged 50 to 69 who received an inactivated influenza vaccine. The CDR3 DNA reads as TGTGCCAGCTCACCACGTCGGCAGGAGAACACTGAAGCTTTCTTT. This codes for CASSPRRQENTEAFF.